The 10 T cell receptor beta chains below all came from one sample that was sequenced in a study of cytotoxic CD8 clonotypes in ibrutinib-treated CLL. Profiling relied on immunoSEQ multiplex PCR, and the TCRdb table lists in-frame clones only, not all of them. Altogether 150,000 to 200,000 clones are present, over 60% being singletons, with the ten largest covering around an eighth. This material consisted of PBMCs, taken after 24 months of ibrutinib treatment. All receptors derive from a human donor with chronic lymphocytic leukemia.

V is TRBV6-1 and J is TRBJ2-4, with D perhaps TRBD1 (6 bases). This CDR3 contains 16 residues. V was trimmed by 4 bases and J by 0 bases, leaving 13 bases between them. CDR1 is MNHNS and CDR2 is SASEGT in the germline V gene. The CDR3 nucleotides are TGTGCCAGCAGTGGGACAGTTGTATTAGCCAAAAACATTCAGTACTTC. Translating it yields CASSGTVVLAKNIQYF.

This rearrangement joins TRBV6-5 to TRBJ2-7; TRBD1 or TRBD2 may be the D gene (6 bases each). V dropped 6 bases and J dropped 2 bases, with 14 bases sitting between them. Germline values: CDR1 MNHEY, CDR2 SVGAGI. The CDR3 covers 14 residues. The CDR3 protein is CASSQVGGPYEQYF. The CDR3 DNA follows: TGTGCCAGCAGCCAGGTAGGGGGGCCCTACGAGCAGTACTTC.

This clone was seen a handful of times. This sequence joins TRBV6-5 and TRBJ2-7; D not resolved. Trimming removed 2 bases from V and 0 bases from J, with 11 bases in between. CDR1 is MNHEY and CDR2 is SVGAGI in the germline V gene. The CDR3 sequence is 15 residues long. Here the CDR3 reads CASSYSSAYSYEQYF. Written as DNA, the CDR3 is TGTGCCAGCAGTTACAGCTCGGCGTACTCCTACGAGCAGTACTTC.

J is TRBJ1-3 and V is TRBV7-6; D remains unclear. With 0 bases removed from V and 4 bases from J, the gap between germline ends came to 10 bases. The CDR3 has 15 residues. In germline, CDR1 is SGHVS, CDR2 FNYEAQ. The DNA for the CDR3 is TGTGCCAGCAGCTTAGCGGGAGGATACGGAAACACCATATATTTT. This codes for CASSLAGGYGNTIYF. Drawing the rest from reference TRBV7-6 and TRBJ1-3, the complete variable domain is GAGVSQSPRYKVTKRGQDVALRCDPISGHVSLYWYRQALGQGPEFLTYFNYEAQQDKSGLPNDRFSAERPEGSISTLTIQRTEQRDSAMYRCASSLAGGYGNTIYFGEGSWLTVV.

This clone has a handful of counts. The chain recombines TRBV19 with TRBJ1-2; TRBD1 matches 7 bases. From germline, CDR1 is LNHDA and CDR2 SQIVND (reference sequence). Trimming took 8 bases from V and 4 from J; bases not matched to a gene: 1. This CDR3 spans 11 amino acids. This CDR3 reads CASHRGYGYTF. CDR3 nucleotide sequence: TGTGCCAGTCACAGGGGCTATGGCTACACCTTC.

The chain employs TRBV6-6 and TRBJ1-2; weak D call: TRBD1 (6 bases). The CDR3 spans 14 residues. CDR1 is MNHNY, CDR2 SVGAGI, per germline (reference sequence). With 4 bases removed from V and 3 bases from J, the gap between germline ends came to 12 bases. The CDR3 DNA sequence: TGTGCCAGCAGTTTGGACAGTTTCTACTATGGCTACACCTTC. Encoded protein: CASSLDSFYYGYTF.

The chain has TRBV4-3 and TRBJ1-2, with 7 bases identical to TRBD1. The CDR3 covers 17 residues. The germline gives CDR1 LGHNA, CDR2 YSLEER. Unmatched junction bases numbered 17, after V lost 6 bases and J lost 4 bases. CDR3 residues: CASRGWDSFTRGYGYTF. In nucleotides, the CDR3 is TGCGCCAGCAGGGGCTGGGACAGTTTTACTAGGGGCTATGGCTACACCTTC.

This chain links TRBV9 with TRBJ2-1; 8 bases align to TRBD2. With V trimmed by 2 bases and J by 6 bases, 7 bases remained unmatched. CDR1 SGDLS and CDR2 YYNGEE come from the germline V gene. The CDR3 spans 15 residues. Written as DNA, the CDR3 is TGTGCCAGCAGCGTCGGACTAGCAGTAGGCAATGAGCAGTTCTTC. Translation gives CASSVGLAVGNEQFF.

V and J are TRBV11-2 and TRBJ2-3; no clear D gene. Germline V gives CDR1 SGHAT, CDR2 FQNNGV. Trimming pared 1 base from V and 5 bases from J, leaving 25 bases between. The CDR3 sequence is 19 residues long. This CDR3 is CASSLGFGSSPGRRDTQYF. CDR3 bases: TGTGCCAGCAGCTTAGGGTTTGGATCTTCTCCTGGGCGGAGAGATACGCAGTATTTT.

This clone was recorded a few times. The chain combines TRBV7-9 with TRBJ2-7; the match to TRBD2 covers 12 bases. Germline V gene sequence: CDR1 SEHNR, CDR2 FQNEAQ (reference sequence). The CDR3 totals 14 residues. The J segment lost 5 bases and the V segment lost 5 bases, leaving 4 bases of the junction unmatched. The CDR3 sequence: CASSPGLAGHEQYF. The CDR3 region has the DNA TGTGCCAGCAGCCCGGGACTAGCGGGCCACGAGCAGTACTTC.